This T cell receptor beta chain was captured by sequencing in a study of T cell repertoires in cytomegalovirus infection. Study background: From public TCR beta signatures came an indication of both CMV infection and matching HLA type. Whole-study results and caveats: HLA-C-restricted, CMV-specific TCR beta clonotypes were dominant ex vivo. Totalled public TCR beta family frequency picked out people who carried CMV plus the relevant HLA.

This clonotype was picked up a small number of times. Its cognate antigen is unknown. The germline V and J ends were trimmed by 4 bases and 7 bases, with 17 bases remaining between them. Germline CDR1 is MDHEN and CDR2 is SYDVKM. The CDR3 runs to 15 residues. TCRdb called the reads again in MiXCR, with one record for every CDR3 protein. The sample holds 450,000 to 650,000 distinct CDR3 sequences, about a quarter seen once. This sequence was found in a human donor in good health (CMV status not recorded). Some clones in this sample may be carry-over from other donors' samples. The chain links TRBV28 to TRBJ1-5; D is unclear. Input material: PBMCs. For the CDR3, the DNA is TGTGCCAGCAGTTCCGGAGCGAATGGGTACCAGCCCCAGCATTTT. Translating gives CASSSGANGYQPQHF.